The source of this T cell receptor (beta chain) is a study of cytomegalovirus exposure and HLA in healthy donors. Study-wide points: Being productive about 90% or about 30% of the time was typical of most TCR beta V segments in an earlier analysis. Some TCR beta chains (more than 150 of them) were listed as cytomegalovirus-associated.

This clone was observed once. The antigen remains unidentified. V lost 8 bases and J lost 5; bases outside the gene matches: 8. Germline values: CDR1 SNHLY, CDR2 FYNNEI. CDR3 size: 13 residues. Among the donors, all were healthy bone marrow donors. Both 60 Vbeta primers and 13 Jbeta primers went into the PCR. Sequencing used immunoSEQ multiplex PCR; TCRdb keeps in-frame clones, though not all of them. The sample holds about 99,000 clones, around 80% seen once. The chain employs TRBV2 and TRBJ2-5, with TRBD2 identical over 7 bases. This sequence originates from a woman between 18 and 29 years old in good health and CMV-seropositive. The sample comprised PBMCs. The CDR3 bases are TGTGCCAGCGCACTAGCGATTGGGGAGACCCAGTACTTC. This sequence encodes CASALAIGETQYF.